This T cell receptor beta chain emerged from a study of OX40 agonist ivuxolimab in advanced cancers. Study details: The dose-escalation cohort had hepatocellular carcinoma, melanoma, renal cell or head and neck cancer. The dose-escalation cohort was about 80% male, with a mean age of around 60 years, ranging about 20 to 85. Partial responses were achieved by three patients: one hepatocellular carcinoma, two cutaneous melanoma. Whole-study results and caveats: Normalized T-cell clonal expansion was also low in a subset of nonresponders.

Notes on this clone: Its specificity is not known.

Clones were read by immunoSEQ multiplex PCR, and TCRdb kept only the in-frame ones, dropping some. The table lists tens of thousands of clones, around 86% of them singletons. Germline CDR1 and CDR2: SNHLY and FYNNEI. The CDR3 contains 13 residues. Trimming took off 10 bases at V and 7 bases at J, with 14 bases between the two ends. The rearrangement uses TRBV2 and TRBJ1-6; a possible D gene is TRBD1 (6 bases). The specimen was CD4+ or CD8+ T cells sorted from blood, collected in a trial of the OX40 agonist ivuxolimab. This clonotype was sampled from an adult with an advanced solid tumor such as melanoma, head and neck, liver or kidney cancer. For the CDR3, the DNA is TGTGCCATCGGGGGGCAAAGCAATTCACCCCTCCACTTT. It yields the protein CAIGGQSNSPLHF.